This T cell receptor beta chain appears in the sequencing data of a study of PD-1 blockade in classical Hodgkin lymphoma. General observations from the study: Complete responders showed a baseline diversity that resembled the diversity of newly diagnosed patients. In CD4+ cells, TCR diversity went up significantly by C4D1, but in CD8+ cells it did not.

The assay was immunoSEQ multiplex PCR, and TCRdb's table has in-frame clones only and misses some. The sample consists of approximately 28,000 clones, less than 85% of them appearing once. This CDR3 spans 17 amino acids. The sample's time point: cycle 4 day 1 (C4D1), after more than 5 weeks of nivolumab. Brentuximab vedotin exposure varied among the patients, all of whom had relapsed after autologous stem cell transplantation. Isolation of CD4+ T cells from thawed PBMCs was performed by magnetic negative selection. Comment on this clone: What it binds is not known.

This rearrangement joins TRBV21-1 to TRBJ2-3; the table's D call, TRBD1, was not checked against the DNA. TRBV21-1 is noted as a pseudogene. The sample in question was CD4+ T cells from blood, obtained before the fourth cycle of nivolumab. The source is a human donor with classical Hodgkin lymphoma. DNA for the CDR3: TGTGCCAGCAGCACCCGCCAGGGCCTCACTAGCACAGATACGCAGTATTTT. Translated: CASSTRQGLTSTDTQYF.